Sequencing of this TCR beta chain was carried out in a study of human T cells and chemical hapten exposure. Study-wide background: The study enrolled mostly female patients with alopecia areata, totalis or universalis.

Individual cDNA molecules received unique molecular identifiers in the library. Authors' data handling: Sampled TCR counts reached a median of 95,638 per sample, with values ranging from roughly 23,224 to 690,600. In TCRdb, the RACE reads were re-called with MiXCR into one record per CDR3 protein. The V and J calls shown here were made by TCRdb, not taken from the authors' results. The table shows approximately 84,000 distinct CDR3 sequences, with roughly 12% occurring only once. As to time point: patch test 2, 6 weeks after DPC sensitization. Documented treatment: therapeutic diphenylcyclopropenone sensitization with weekly scalp DPC. Details on this clonotype: Its antigen is not identified.

General observations from the study: There was alopecia in the donors, so their immune response may differ from that of healthy people.

The V end lost 0 bases, the J end lost 6 bases, and 20 bases lay between the germline ends. The CDR3 sequence is 18 residues long. The V gene's germline CDR1 is MNHEY and CDR2 SVGAGI. This rearrangement joins TRBV6-5 to TRBJ2-2; D gene uncertain. This sequence originates from a man aged 18 to 29 with alopecia areata. Some clones in this sample may be carry-over from other donors' samples. The sample consisted of whole blood, taken in connection with sensitization to the hapten diphenylcyclopropenone (DPC). In DNA form, the CDR3 reads TGTGCCAGCAGTTACTCCCAGACAAGGCTTAGTTTGGCCGGGGAGCTGTTTTTT. Amino acid sequence: CASSYSQTRLSLAGELFF.